A selection of T cell receptor beta chains follows, all from one sample in a study of cytomegalovirus exposure and HLA in healthy donors. Profiled with immunoSEQ multiplex PCR; TCRdb holds only in-frame clones, not every one. The sample includes more than 40,000 clones, more than 65% of them seen just once. Sequencing input: PBMCs. The receptor set was obtained from a man aged 50 or older in good health and CMV-seronegative. The CDR3 runs from the conserved cysteine through the conserved F or W. The D gene is left open where the match is weak. The size entry is marked missing in some rows and otherwise reads once, few, many or a size class.

>TRBV9|TRBJ1-3|-|-
CASSVGGGRDNLSGNTIYF
TGTGCCAGCAGCGTAGGGGGGGGCAGGGATAATCTCTCTGGAAACACCATATATTTT
>TRBV6-1|TRBJ2-3|-|-
CASSGGRINTDTQYF
TGTGCCAGCAGTGGCGGGCGGATTAACACAGATACGCAGTATTTT
>TRBV10-1|TRBJ2-7|once|TRBD1
CASRRQGPAVQQYF
TGCGCCAGCAGACGACAGGGCCCGGCGGTGCAGCAGTACTTC
>TRBV14|TRBJ2-2|-|-
CASSHTRAYGSGELFF
TGTGCCAGCAGCCACACCAGGGCCTACGGGTCCGGGGAGCTGTTTTTT
>TRBV7-9|TRBJ2-1|-|-
CASSSRGGDYNEQFF
TGTGCCAGCAGCTCCCGGGGCGGGGATTACAATGAGCAGTTCTTC
>TRBV7-3|TRBJ2-2|-|TRBD1
CASSSTGFGELFF
TGTGCCAGCAGCTCGACAGGGTTCGGGGAGCTGTTTTTT
>TRBV5-8|TRBJ2-6|-|TRBD1
CASSPRQGFLSGANVLTF
TGTGCCAGCAGCCCGAGACAGGGGTTCCTTTCTGGGGCCAACGTCCTGACTTTC
>TRBV5-1|TRBJ1-2|-|TRBD1
CASSGGTEPFYGYTF
TGCGCCAGCAGCGGCGGGACAGAACCTTTCTATGGCTACACCTTC
>TRBV5-6|TRBJ1-1|-|-
CASSLQAFLNTEAFF
TGTGCCAGCAGCTTACAGGCCTTTCTGAACACTGAAGCTTTCTTT
>TRBV7-9|TRBJ2-3|-|TRBD2
CASSLQPAGGTDTQYF
TGTGCCAGCAGCTTACAACCAGCGGGGGGGACAGATACGCAGTATTTT
>TRBV7-2|TRBJ2-3|-|TRBD1
CASSQGQGAGDTQYF
TGTGCCAGCAGCCAAGGACAGGGGGCGGGAGATACGCAGTATTTT
>TRBV6-1|TRBJ2-2|-|TRBD2
CASRTSGNYGELFF
TGTGCCAGCAGGACTAGCGGGAACTACGGGGAGCTGTTTTTT
>TRBV10-3|TRBJ2-3|-|TRBD2
CASRQGGREADTQYF
TGTGCCTCCAGGCAGGGCGGGAGGGAGGCAGATACGCAGTATTTT
>TRBV28|TRBJ1-1|once|-
CASRIQGEAFF
TGTGCCAGCAGAATACAGGGTGAAGCTTTCTTT
>TRBV7-8|TRBJ2-3|-|-
CASSLQHSTDTQYF
TGTGCCAGCAGCTTACAACACAGCACAGATACGCAGTATTTT
>TRBV19|TRBJ2-1|-|-
CASTVNNEQFF
TGTGCCAGTACTGTAAACAATGAGCAGTTCTTC
>TRBV11-2|TRBJ2-1|-|-
CASSLEGARVEQFF
TGTGCCAGCAGCTTAGAGGGGGCTCGGGTTGAGCAGTTCTTC
>TRBV11-2|TRBJ2-5|few|TRBD2
CASSLARTSQETQYF
TGTGCCAGCAGCTTAGCCCGGACTAGCCAGGAGACCCAGTACTTC
>TRBV2|TRBJ2-7|-|-
CASSDLEEGYEQYF
TGTGCCAGCAGTGATCTGGAAGAGGGCTACGAGCAGTACTTC
>TRBV4-3|TRBJ1-5|-|-
CASSQFGFGGGHQPQHF
TGCGCCAGCAGCCAATTTGGTTTTGGGGGCGGCCATCAGCCCCAGCATTTT
>TRBV6-1|TRBJ2-3|-|TRBD2
CASARLAGSTDTQYF
TGTGCCAGCGCGAGACTAGCGGGGAGCACAGATACGCAGTATTTT
>TRBV4-2|TRBJ2-1|-|TRBD2
CASSPLGGRAMNEQFF
TGTGCCAGCAGCCCGCTCGGCGGGAGGGCCATGAATGAGCAGTTCTTC
>TRBV5-1|TRBJ2-6|-|TRBD1
CASSPPFGTEVSGANVLTF
TGCGCCAGCAGCCCACCATTCGGGACAGAGGTCTCTGGGGCCAACGTCCTGACTTTC
>TRBV5-1|TRBJ1-2|-|TRBD1
CASSFGTGSNYGYTF
TGCGCCAGCAGCTTCGGGACAGGGTCTAACTATGGCTACACCTTC
>TRBV4-2|TRBJ2-7|-|-
CASSQDEAGGSYEQYF
TGTGCCAGCAGCCAAGATGAGGCAGGAGGCTCCTACGAGCAGTACTTC